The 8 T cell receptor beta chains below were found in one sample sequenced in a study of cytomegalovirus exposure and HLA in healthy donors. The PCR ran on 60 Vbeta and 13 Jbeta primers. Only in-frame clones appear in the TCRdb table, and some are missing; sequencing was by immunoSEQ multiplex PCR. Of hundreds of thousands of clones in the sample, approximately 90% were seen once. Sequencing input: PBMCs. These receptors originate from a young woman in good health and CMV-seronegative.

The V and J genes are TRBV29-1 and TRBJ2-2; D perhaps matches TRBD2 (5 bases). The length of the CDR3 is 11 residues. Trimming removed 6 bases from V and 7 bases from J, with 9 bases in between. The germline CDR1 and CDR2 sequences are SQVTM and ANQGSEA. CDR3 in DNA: TGCAGCGTAGGTGGAGGCGGGGAGCTGTTTTTT. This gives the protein CSVGGGGELFF.

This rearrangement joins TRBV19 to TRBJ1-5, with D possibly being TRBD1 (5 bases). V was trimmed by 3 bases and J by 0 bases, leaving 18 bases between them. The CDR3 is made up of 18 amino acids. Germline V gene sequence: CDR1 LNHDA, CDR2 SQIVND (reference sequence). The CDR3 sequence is CASSIAPIQGYSNQPQHF. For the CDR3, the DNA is TGTGCCAGTAGTATTGCGCCCATTCAGGGATATAGCAATCAGCCCCAGCATTTT.

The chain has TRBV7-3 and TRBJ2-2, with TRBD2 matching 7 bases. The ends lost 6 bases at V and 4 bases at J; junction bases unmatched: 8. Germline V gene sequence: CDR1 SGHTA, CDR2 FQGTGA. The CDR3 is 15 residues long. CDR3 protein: CASRDRTRSTGELFF. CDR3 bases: TGTGCCAGCAGGGACCGGACTAGAAGCACCGGGGAGCTGTTTTTT.

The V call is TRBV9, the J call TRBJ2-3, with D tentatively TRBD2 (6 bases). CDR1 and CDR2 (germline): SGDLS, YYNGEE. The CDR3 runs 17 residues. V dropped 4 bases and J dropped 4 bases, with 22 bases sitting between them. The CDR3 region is CASSKERASLGPDTQYF. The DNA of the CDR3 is TGTGCCAGCAGCAAGGAGCGGGCCTCCCTAGGCCCAGATACGCAGTATTTT.

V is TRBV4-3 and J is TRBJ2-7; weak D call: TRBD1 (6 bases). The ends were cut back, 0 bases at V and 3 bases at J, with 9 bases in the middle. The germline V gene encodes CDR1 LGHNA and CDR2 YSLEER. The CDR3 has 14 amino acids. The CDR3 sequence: CASSQDEGGYEQYF. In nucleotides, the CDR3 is TGCGCCAGCAGCCAAGATGAAGGGGGCTACGAGCAGTACTTC.

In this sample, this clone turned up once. CDR3 protein: CASSPTDRGGDTQYF. CDR3 nucleotide sequence: TGTGCCAGCAGCCCTACGGACAGGGGAGGAGATACGCAGTATTTT. The chain has TRBV13 and TRBJ2-3, with TRBD1 matching over 9 bases. V lost 5 bases to trimming and J lost 5 bases; unmatched junction nucleotides: 8. The CDR3 has 15 residues. Germline V CDR1 and CDR2: PRHDT, FYEKMQ (reference sequence). Complete variable domain (other parts from reference TRBV13 and TRBJ2-3): AAGVIQSPRHLIKEKRETATLKCYPIPRHDTVYWYQQGPGQDPQFLISFYEKMQSDKGSIPDRFSAQQFSDYHSELNMSSLELGDSALYFCASSPTDRGGDTQYFGPGTRLTVL.

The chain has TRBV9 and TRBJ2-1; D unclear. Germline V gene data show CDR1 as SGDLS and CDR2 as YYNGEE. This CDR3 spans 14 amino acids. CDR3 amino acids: CASALMSSYNEQFF. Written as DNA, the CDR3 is TGTGCAAGCGCGTTAATGAGCTCCTACAATGAGCAGTTCTTC.

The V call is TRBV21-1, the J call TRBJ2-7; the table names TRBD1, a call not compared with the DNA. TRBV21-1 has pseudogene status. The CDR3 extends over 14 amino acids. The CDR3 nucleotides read TGTGCCAGCAGCAGAAGGACAGTCGTCTACGAGCAGTACTTC. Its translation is CASSRRTVVYEQYF.